This entry describes one T cell receptor beta chain. Its antigen is unknown. Focal radiation plus CTLA-4 blockade with ipilimumab was given to patients with chemo-refractory metastatic non-small-cell lung cancer. The data originate from a study of radiotherapy plus CTLA-4 blockade in lung cancer. At the level of the study: Disease control reached about 28%, with objective responses in around 20%.

Measured with immunoSEQ multiplex PCR; TCRdb has only the in-frame clones, and not every one. Here the sample spans fewer than 100,000 clones, approximately 84% being singletons. Findings of the study overall: Early blood T cell clone dynamics, with interferon-beta, were reported to best predict response. The study found tumor-derived TCR clones expanded in blood after radiotherapy plus ipilimumab.

The origin of this receptor is a human donor with non-small cell lung cancer who had stable disease on radiotherapy plus ipilimumab. This specimen was peripheral blood, taken from a patient treated with radiotherapy plus ipilimumab.

Here the CDR3 reads CASSYGQFSYNEQFF. CDR3 bases: TGTGCCAGCAGTTACGGGCAGTTCTCCTACAATGAGCAGTTCTTC. The chain joins TRBV6-5 to TRBJ2-1, with no clear D. The CDR3 runs 15 residues. The V end lost 2 bases, the J end lost 0 bases, and 8 bases lay between the germline ends. Per germline, CDR1 MNHEY and CDR2 SVGAGI.